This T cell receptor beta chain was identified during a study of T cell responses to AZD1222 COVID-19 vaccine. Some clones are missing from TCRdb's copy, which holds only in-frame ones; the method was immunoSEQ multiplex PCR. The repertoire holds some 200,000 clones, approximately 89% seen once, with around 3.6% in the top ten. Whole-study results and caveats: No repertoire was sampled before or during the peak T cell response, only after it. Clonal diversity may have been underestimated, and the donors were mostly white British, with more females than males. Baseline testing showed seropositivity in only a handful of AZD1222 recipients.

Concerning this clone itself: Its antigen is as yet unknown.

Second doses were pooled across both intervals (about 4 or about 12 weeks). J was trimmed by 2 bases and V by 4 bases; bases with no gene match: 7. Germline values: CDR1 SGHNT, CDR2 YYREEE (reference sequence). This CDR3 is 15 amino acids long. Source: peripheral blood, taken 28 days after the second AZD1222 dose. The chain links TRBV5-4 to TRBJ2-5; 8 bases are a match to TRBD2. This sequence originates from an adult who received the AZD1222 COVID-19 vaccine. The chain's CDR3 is CASSLRLASQETQYF. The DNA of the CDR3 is TGTGCCAGCAGCCTTAGACTAGCGAGTCAAGAGACCCAGTACTTC.